This is a list of T cell receptor beta chains from one sample in a study of spatial heterogeneity in lung cancer. TCRdb analysed the 5' RACE reads with MiXCR anew, one entry per CDR3 protein. The sample lists some 41,000 distinct CDR3 sequences; 10% were seen once. The input for sequencing was PBMCs, taken at follow-up. The receptor source for this set is a female donor with early-stage non-small cell lung cancer. CDR3s include the opening cysteine and the closing phenylalanine or tryptophan.

CDR3aa,j_gene,v_gene
CATSLGLELFF,TRBJ2-2,TRBV6-5
CASSLSSRETQYF,TRBJ2-5,TRBV28
CASRGRLSNQPQHF,TRBJ1-5,TRBV28
CASSLVQGTQYF,TRBJ2-3,TRBV5-6
CASSGQYDGYTF,TRBJ1-2,TRBV6-5
CASGPHATRGEETQYF,TRBJ2-5,TRBV10-2
CASSMVGVGYGYTF,TRBJ1-2,TRBV19
CSARDSQGTGYTF,TRBJ1-2,TRBV20-1
CASSLYGRVGARAEAFF,TRBJ1-1,TRBV7-9
CASSSVMGNQPQHF,TRBJ1-5,TRBV6-5
CASSLGGTSTDTQYF,TRBJ2-3,TRBV11-2
CASSDGFYEQYF,TRBJ2-7,TRBV12-3/TRBV12-4
CASKDTGGSQETQYF,TRBJ2-5,TRBV19
CASSLGQGQETQYF,TRBJ2-5,TRBV5-1
CASSSLAGGPTLLSYEQYF,TRBJ2-7,TRBV18
CASSDPGRIPEETQYF,TRBJ2-5,TRBV28
CASSPQAGISVGNGYEQYF,TRBJ2-7,TRBV13
CASSLSRQEGLFF,TRBJ2-2,TRBV7-3
CASRTGSVPQHF,TRBJ1-5,TRBV28
CASSDGRGLSYTF,TRBJ1-2,TRBV28
CASSQSETKAFF,TRBJ1-1,TRBV3-1
CASSQTSRDYNEQFF,TRBJ2-1,TRBV12-3/TRBV12-4
CASSLRGGSYNEQFF,TRBJ2-1,TRBV2
CASNIIGLGRNTEAFF,TRBJ1-1,TRBV28
CASSVGGGLTYNEQFF,TRBJ2-1,TRBV9
CATSRQGYTGELFF,TRBJ2-2,TRBV15
CSARDRSGGQTQYF,TRBJ2-5,TRBV20-1
CASSPETSGGWRDTGELFF,TRBJ2-2,TRBV7-6
CASSLQGGTVDEQFF,TRBJ2-1,TRBV7-6
CASSLTATRGEKLFF,TRBJ1-4,TRBV7-3
CASSLISGGAIDTQYF,TRBJ2-3,TRBV7-2
CASSPPLGLAEGVGDTQYF,TRBJ2-3,TRBV11-2
CSVESSGGADTQYF,TRBJ2-3,TRBV29-1
CATSNLWDRVSIEQFF,TRBJ2-1,TRBV15
CASSITGGAYEQYF,TRBJ2-7,TRBV19
CASSLGARQNTGELFF,TRBJ2-2,TRBV7-7
CASSFGAVAMREQYF,TRBJ2-7,TRBV12-3/TRBV12-4
CASSLTQGDTEAFF,TRBJ1-1,TRBV7-3
CASSQNHPASGGLETQYF,TRBJ2-5,TRBV4-3
CATSVGTSGLGSQETQYF,TRBJ2-5,TRBV2
CASSLGRTDLADTQYF,TRBJ2-3,TRBV5-1
CASGLVLGPLNEQFF,TRBJ2-1,TRBV12-5
CASSSSRLAGTSYNEQFF,TRBJ2-1,TRBV11-2
CASSPGRDYGYTF,TRBJ1-2,TRBV28
CASSQDLDGGYTF,TRBJ1-2,TRBV3-1
CASSSPGAKNIQYF,TRBJ2-4,TRBV7-2